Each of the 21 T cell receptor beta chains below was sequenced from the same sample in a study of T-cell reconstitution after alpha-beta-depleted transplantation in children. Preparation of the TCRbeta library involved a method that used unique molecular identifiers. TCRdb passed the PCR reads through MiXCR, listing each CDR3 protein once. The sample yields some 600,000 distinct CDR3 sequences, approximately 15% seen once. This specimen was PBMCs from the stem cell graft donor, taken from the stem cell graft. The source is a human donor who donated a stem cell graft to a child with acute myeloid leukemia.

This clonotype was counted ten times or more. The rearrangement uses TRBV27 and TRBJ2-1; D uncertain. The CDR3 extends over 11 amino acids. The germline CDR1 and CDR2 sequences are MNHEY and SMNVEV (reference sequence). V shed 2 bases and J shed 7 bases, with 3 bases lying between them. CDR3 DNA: TGTGCCAGCAGTTTAATGAATGAGCAGTTCTTC. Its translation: CASSLMNEQFF.

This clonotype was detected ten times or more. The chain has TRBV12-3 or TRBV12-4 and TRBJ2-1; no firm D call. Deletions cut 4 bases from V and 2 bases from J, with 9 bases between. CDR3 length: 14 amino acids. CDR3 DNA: TGTGCCAGCAGTTCCTCGATCGCCTACAATGAGCAGTTCTTC. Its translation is CASSSSIAYNEQFF.

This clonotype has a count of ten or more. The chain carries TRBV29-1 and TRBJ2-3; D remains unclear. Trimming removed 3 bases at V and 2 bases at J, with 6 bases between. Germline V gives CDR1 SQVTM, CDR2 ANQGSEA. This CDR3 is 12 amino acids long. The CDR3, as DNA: TGCAGCGTTGATGGGTTCACAGATACGCAGTATTTT. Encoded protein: CSVDGFTDTQYF.

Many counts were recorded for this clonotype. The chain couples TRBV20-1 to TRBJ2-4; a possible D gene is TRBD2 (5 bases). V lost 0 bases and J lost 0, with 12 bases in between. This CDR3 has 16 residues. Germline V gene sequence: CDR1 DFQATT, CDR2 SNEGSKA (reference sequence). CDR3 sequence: CSARDLGRLAKNIQYF. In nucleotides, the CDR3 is TGCAGTGCTAGAGATTTGGGGAGACTAGCCAAAAACATTCAGTACTTC.

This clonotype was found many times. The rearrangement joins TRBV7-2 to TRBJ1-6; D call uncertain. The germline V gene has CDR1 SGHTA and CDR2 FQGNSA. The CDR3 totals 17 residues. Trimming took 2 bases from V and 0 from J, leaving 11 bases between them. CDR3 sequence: CASSLKGFGSYNSPLHF. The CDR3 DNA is TGTGCCAGCAGCTTAAAAGGATTCGGCTCCTATAATTCACCCCTCCACTTT.

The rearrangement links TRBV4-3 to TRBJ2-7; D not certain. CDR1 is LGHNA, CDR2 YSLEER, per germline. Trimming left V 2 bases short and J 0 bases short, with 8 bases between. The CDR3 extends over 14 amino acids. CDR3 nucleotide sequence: TGCGCCAGCAGCCAAAACCAACTCTCCTACGAGCAGTACTTC. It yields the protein CASSQNQLSYEQYF.

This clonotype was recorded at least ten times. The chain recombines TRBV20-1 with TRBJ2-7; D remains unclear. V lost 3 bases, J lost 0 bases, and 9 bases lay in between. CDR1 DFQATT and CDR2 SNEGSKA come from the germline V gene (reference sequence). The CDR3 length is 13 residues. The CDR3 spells CSARRRISYEQYF. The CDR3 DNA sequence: TGCAGTGCTAGGAGGCGAATCTCCTACGAGCAGTACTTC.

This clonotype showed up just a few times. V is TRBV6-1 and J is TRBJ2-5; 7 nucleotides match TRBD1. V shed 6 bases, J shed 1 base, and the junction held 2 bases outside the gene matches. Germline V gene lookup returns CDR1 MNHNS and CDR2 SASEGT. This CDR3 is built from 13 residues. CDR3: CASSGTAQETQYF. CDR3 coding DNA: TGTGCCAGCAGCGGGACAGCCCAAGAGACCCAGTACTTC.

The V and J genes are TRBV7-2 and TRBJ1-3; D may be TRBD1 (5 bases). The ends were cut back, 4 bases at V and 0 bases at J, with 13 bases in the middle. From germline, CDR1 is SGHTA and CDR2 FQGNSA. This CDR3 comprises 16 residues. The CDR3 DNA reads TGTGCCAGCAGCTCATCGGGGGGTAACTCTGGAAACACCATATATTTT. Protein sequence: CASSSSGGNSGNTIYF.

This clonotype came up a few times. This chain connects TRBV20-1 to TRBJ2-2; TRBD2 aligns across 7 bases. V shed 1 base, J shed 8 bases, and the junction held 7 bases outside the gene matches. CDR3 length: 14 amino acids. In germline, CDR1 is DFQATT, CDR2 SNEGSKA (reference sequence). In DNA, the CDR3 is TGCAGTGCTAGAGGTCCGGGGGGAGCTGGGGAGCTGTTTTTT. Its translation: CSARGPGGAGELFF.

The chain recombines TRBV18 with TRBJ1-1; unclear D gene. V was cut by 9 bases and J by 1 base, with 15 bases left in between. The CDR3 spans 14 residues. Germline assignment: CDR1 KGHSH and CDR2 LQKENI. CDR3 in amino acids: CASLLRRENTEAFF. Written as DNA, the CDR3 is TGTGCCAGTCTTCTGCGCCGGGAGAACACTGAAGCTTTCTTT.

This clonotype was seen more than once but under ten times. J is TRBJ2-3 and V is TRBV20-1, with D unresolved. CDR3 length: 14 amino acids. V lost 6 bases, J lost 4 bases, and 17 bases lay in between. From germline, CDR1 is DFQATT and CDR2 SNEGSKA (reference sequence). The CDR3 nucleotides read TGCAGTGCCGCTACTCCATCTTATTCAGATACGCAGTATTTT. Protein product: CSAATPSYSDTQYF.

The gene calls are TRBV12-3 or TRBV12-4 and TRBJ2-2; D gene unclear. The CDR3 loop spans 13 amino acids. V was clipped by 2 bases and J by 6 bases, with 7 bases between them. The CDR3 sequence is CASSLSVAGELFF. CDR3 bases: TGTGCCAGCAGTTTATCGGTGGCCGGGGAGCTGTTTTTT.

CDR3 in amino acids: CASTLGLAKNIQYF. As DNA, the CDR3 is TGTGCCAGCACCCTGGGGCTAGCCAAAAACATTCAGTACTTC. V usage is TRBV12-3 or TRBV12-4 and J usage is TRBJ2-4, with D possibly TRBD1 on 5 matching bases. V was trimmed by 7 bases and J by 0 bases, leaving 10 bases between them. The CDR3 is 14 residues long.

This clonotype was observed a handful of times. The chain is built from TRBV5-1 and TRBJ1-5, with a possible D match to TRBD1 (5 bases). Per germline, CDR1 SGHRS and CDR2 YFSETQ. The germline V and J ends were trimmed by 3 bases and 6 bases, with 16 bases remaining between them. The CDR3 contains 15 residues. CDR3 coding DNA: TGCGCCAGCAGCTGGGGGACGGGCGACGGTCAGCCCCAGCATTTT. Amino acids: CASSWGTGDGQPQHF.

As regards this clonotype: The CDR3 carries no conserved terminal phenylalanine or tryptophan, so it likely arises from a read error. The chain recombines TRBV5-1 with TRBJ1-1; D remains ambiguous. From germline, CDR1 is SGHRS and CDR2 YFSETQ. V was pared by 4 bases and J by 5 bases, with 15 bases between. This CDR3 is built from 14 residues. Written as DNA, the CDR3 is TGCGCCAGCAGCCCAGCGACGGGTGGGACTGAAGCTTTCCTT. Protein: CASSPATGGTEAFL.

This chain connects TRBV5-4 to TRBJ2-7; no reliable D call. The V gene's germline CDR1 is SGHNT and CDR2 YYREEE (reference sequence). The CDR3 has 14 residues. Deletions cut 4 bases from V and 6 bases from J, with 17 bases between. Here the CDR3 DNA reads TGTGCCAGCAGCGTGAAGGATTTCGATGCCGAGCAGTACTTC. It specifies CASSVKDFDAEQYF. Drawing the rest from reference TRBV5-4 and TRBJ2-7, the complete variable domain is ETGVTQSPTHLIKTRGQQVTLRCSSQSGHNTVSWYQQALGQGPQFIFQYYREEENGRGNFPPRFSGLQFPNYSSELNVNALELDDSALYLCASSVKDFDAEQYFGPGTRLTVT.

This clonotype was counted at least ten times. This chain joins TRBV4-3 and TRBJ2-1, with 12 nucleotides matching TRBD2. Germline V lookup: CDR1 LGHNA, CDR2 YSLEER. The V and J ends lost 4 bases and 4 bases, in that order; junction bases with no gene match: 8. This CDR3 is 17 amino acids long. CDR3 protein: CASSLKTSGGLYNEQFF. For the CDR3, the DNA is TGCGCCAGCAGCCTCAAGACTAGCGGGGGACTTTACAATGAGCAGTTCTTC.

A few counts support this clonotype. The CDR3 bases are TGTGCCACCGCGGGACAGGGCACCTATAATTCACCCCTCCACTTT. It encodes CATAGQGTYNSPLHF. The chain recombines TRBV27 with TRBJ1-6; TRBD1 matches at 9 bases. Germline assignment: CDR1 MNHEY and CDR2 SMNVEV (reference sequence). The CDR3 loop spans 15 amino acids. The ends lost 10 bases at V and 2 bases at J; junction bases unmatched: 6.

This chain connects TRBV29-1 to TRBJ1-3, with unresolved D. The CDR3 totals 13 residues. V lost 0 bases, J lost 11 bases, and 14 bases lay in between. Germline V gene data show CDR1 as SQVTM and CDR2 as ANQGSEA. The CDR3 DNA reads TGCAGCGTTGAAGATGGCCTTCGGCAGGCCATATATTTT. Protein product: CSVEDGLRQAIYF.

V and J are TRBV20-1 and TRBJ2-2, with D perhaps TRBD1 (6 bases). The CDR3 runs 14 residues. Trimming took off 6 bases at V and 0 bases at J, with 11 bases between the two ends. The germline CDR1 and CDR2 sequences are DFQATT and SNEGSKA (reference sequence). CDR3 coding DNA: TGCAGTGCCCCTGACAGGTCGAACACCGGGGAGCTGTTTTTT. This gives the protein CSAPDRSNTGELFF.